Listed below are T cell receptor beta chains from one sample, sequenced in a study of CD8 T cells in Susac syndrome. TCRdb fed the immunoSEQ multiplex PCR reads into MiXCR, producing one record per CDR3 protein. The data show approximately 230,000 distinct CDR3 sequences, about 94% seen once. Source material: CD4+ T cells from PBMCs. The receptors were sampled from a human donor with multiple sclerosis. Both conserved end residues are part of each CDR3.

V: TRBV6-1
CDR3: CASSGSGRSGANVLTF

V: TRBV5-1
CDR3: CASKFGYTGATDTQYF

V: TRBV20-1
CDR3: CSAPVRPGLAKNIQYF

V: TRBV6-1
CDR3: CASSEFQGRRNTIYF

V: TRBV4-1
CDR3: CASSQSPTSTYNEQFF

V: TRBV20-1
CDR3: CSARDLVRGYTF

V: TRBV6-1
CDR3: CASSGGTSIQTQYF

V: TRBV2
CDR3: CASSDWAGRSYEQYF

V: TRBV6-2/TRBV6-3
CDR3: CASSREGPLAGATDTQYF

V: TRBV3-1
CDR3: CASSRGQGRILLYGYTF

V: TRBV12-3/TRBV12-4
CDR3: CASSGDRGFGFWANTEAFF

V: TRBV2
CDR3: CASTWTELNTEAFF

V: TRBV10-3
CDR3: CAINSLAGPNTGELFF

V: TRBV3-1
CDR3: CASSQGAGEQYF

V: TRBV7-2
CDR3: CASRGSSNSPLHF

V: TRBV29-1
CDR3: CSATVQGARNTEAFF

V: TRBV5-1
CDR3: CASSLRGLVQGNTEAFF

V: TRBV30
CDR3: CAWVGGNQPQHF

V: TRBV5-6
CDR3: CASSPRRGSPLHF

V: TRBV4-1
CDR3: CASSQVWTSTDTQYF

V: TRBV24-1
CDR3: CATSALAGATDTQYF

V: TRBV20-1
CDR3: CSADPGGLAGDTQYF

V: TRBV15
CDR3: CATSRGVAITEAFF

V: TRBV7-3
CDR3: CASAPGTSGSRAYNEQFF

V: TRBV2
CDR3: CAWTGVFGNTIYF

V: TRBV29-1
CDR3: CSVEDPGRGEGYTF

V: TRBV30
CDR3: CAWRDSLSTEAFF

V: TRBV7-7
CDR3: CASSPGQGAEYEQYF

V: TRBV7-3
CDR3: CASSRTGIGQETQYF

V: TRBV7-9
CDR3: CASRPRGAAGELFF

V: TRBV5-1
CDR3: CASSLGDRRSNYGYTF

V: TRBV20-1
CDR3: CSAKKYSNQVFF

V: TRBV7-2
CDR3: CASSTRTDVTNYGYTF

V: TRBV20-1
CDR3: CSATPEQGTNEKLFF

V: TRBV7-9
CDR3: CASSPPDRWTEAFF

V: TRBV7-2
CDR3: CASSLARNNEQFF

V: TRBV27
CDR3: CASSFLNQPQHF

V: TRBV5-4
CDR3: CASSVTPGQGSYEQYF

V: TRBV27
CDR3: CASSPLFNLAGRYEQYF

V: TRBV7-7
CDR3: CASSLGQGAIGELFF

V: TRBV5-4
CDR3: CASSPTTGRETQYF